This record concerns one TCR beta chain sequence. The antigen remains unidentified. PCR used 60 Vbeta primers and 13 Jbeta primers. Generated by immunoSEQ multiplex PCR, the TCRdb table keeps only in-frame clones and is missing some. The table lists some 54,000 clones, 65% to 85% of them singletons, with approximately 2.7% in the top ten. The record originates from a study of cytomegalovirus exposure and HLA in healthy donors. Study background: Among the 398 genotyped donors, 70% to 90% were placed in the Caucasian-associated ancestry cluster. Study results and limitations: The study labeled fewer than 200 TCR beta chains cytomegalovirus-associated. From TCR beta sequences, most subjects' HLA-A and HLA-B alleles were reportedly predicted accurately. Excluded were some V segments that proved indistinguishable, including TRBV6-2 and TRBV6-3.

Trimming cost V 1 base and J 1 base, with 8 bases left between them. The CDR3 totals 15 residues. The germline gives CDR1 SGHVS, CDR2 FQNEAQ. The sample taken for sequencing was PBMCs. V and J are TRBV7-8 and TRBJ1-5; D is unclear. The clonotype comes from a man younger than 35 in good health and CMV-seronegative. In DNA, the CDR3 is TGTGCCAGCAGCTTAGGCAGGCAAAGCAATCAGCCCCAGCATTTT. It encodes CASSLGRQSNQPQHF.